The present entry profiles one TCR beta chain with its context. The data were taken from a study of shared clonotypes between healthy human individuals. Unmatched junction bases numbered 8, after V lost 4 bases and J lost 0 bases. This CDR3 has 18 amino acids. CDR1 MGHRA and CDR2 YSYEKL come from the germline V gene. Repertoires were generated with immunoSEQ multiplex PCR, while TCRdb's copy carries only in-frame clones and drops some. The data contain approximately 1.1 million clones, around three quarters of them singletons. Sequences were obtained from memory CD4+ T cells from PBMCs. As for subset: CD45RA-negative fraction. This rearrangement joins TRBV4-1 to TRBJ2-6; TRBD2 agrees at 8 bases. The TCR comes from a man aged 18 to 30 in good health. Some clones in this sample may be carry-over from other donors' samples. Written as DNA, the CDR3 is TGCGCCAGCAGCCCCCCGGGGGGGGGTAGCTCTGGGGCCAACGTCCTGACTTTC. Translated: CASSPPGGGSSGANVLTF.